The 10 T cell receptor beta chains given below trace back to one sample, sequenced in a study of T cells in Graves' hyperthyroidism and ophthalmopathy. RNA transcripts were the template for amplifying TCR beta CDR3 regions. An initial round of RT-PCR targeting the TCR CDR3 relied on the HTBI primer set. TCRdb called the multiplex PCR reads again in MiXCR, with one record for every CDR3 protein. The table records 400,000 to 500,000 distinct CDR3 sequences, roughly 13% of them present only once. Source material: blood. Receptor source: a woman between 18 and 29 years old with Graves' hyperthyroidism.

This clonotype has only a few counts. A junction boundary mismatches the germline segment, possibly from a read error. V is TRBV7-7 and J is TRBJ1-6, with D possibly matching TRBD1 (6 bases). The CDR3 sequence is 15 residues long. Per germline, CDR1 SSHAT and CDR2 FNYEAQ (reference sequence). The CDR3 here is CASSLERTVNSPLHF. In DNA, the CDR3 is TGTGCTAGCAGCTTAGAGCGGACAGTTAATTCACCCCTCCACTTT. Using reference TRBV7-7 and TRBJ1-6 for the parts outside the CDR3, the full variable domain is GAGVSQSPRYKVTKRGQDVTLRCDPISSHATLYWYQQALGQGPEFLTYFNYEAQPDKSGLPSDRFSAERPEGSISTLTIQRTEQRDSAMYRCASSLERTVNSPLHFGNGTRLTVT.

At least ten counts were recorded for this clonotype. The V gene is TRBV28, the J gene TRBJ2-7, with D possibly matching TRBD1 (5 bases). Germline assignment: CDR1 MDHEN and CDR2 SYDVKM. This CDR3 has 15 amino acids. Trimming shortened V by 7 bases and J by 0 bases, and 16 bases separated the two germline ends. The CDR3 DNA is TGTGCCAGCAAGGTGACAGCCCAAAGCTCCTACGAGCAGTACTTC. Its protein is CASKVTAQSSYEQYF.

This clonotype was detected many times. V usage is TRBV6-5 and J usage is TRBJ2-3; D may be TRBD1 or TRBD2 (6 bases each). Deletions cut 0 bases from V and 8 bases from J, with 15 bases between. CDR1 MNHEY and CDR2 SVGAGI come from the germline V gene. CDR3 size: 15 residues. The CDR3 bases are TGTGCCAGCAGTTACTCTTCGGGGGCACAGACTACGCAGTATTTT. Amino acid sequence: CASSYSSGAQTTQYF.

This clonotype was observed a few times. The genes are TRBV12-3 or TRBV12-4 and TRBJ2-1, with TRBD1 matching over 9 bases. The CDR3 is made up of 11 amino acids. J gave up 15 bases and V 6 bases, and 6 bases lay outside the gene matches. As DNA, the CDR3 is TGTGCCAGCAGCCCCGGGACAGGGCTGTTCTTC. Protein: CASSPGTGLFF.

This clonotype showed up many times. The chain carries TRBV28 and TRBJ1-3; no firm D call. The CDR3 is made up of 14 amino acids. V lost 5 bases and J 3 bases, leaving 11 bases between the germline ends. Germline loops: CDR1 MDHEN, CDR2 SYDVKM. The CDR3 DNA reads TGTGCCAGCAGTCGGGGAATAGGTGGAAACACCATATATTTT. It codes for CASSRGIGGNTIYF.

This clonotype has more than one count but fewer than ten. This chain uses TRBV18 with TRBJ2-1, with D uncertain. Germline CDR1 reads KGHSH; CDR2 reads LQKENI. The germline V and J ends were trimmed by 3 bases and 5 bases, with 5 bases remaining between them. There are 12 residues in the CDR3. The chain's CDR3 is CASSPPNNEQFF. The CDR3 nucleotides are TGTGCCAGCTCACCCCCTAACAATGAGCAGTTCTTC.

This chain's CDR3 is CASLRDRVTYEQYF. The CDR3 nucleotides are TGTGCCAGCCTCAGGGACAGGGTGACCTACGAGCAGTACTTC. V and J are TRBV2 and TRBJ2-7, with 9 positions matching TRBD1. Germline trimming cut 8 bases from V and 2 bases from J; bases unmatched to any gene: 7. The germline V gene encodes CDR1 SNHLY and CDR2 FYNNEI. This CDR3 has 14 amino acids.

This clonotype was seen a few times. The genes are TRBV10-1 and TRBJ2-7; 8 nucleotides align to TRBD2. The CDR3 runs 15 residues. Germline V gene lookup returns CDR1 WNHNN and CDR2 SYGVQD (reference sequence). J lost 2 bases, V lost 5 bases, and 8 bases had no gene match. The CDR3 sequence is CASSSSGRGTYEQYF. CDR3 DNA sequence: TGCGCCAGCAGTTCGAGCGGGAGAGGAACCTACGAGCAGTACTTC.

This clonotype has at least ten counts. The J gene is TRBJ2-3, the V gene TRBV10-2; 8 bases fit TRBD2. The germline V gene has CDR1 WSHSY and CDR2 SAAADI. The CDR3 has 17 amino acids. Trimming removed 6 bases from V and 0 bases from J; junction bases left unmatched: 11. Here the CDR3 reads CASSPTVAGTSTDTQYF. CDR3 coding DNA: TGCGCCAGCAGCCCCACGGTAGCGGGAACTAGCACAGATACGCAGTATTTT.

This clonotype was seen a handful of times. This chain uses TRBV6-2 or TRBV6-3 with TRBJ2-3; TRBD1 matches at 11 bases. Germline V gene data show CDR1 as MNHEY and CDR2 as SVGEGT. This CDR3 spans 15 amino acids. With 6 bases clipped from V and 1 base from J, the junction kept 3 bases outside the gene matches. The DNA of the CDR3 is TGTGCCAGCAGCCGGGACAGGGGGGGCACAGATACGCAGTATTTT. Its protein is CASSRDRGGTDTQYF.